The source of this T cell receptor beta chain is a study of T cell responses to AZD1222 COVID-19 vaccine. Per germline, CDR1 LGHDT and CDR2 YNNKEL (reference sequence). The CDR3 consists of 15 residues. Deletions cut 4 bases from V and 8 bases from J, with 18 bases between. The repertoire was sequenced with immunoSEQ multiplex PCR; TCRdb's copy has only in-frame clones and lacks some. This repertoire shows over 40,000 clones, approximately 84% found once; its top ten account for 25% to 30%. The chain uses TRBV3-1 (or the pseudogene TRBV3-2) and TRBJ2-1; TRBD1 or TRBD2 may be the D gene (5 bases each). This TCR came from an adult in good health. Source: peripheral blood, taken on day 0 of AZD1222 vaccination. CDR3 sequence (DNA): TGTGCCAGCAGCCCAGGGTGGGGGAATGGCGATGAGCAGTTCTTC. This sequence encodes CASSPGWGNGDEQFF.